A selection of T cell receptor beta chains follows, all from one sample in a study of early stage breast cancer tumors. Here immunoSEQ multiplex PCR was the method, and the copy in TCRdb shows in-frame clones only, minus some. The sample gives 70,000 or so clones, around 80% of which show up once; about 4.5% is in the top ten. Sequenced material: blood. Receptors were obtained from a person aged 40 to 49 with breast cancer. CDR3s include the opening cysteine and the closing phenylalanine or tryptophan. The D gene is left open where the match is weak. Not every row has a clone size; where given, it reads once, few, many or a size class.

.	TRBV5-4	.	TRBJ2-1	TGTGCCAGCAGCTTGGTAAGCGTAAGCTCCTACAATGAGCAGTTCTTC	CASSLVSVSSYNEQFF
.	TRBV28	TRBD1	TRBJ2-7	TGTGCCAGCAGTTTAACAGACAGGGGCCACGAGCAGTACTTC	CASSLTDRGHEQYF
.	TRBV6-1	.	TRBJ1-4	TGTGCCAGCAGTGAATTTGACAGGACCGCAACTAATGAAAAACTGTTTTTT	CASSEFDRTATNEKLFF
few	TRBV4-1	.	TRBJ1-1	TGCGCCAGCAGAAATCGAGCCCAGAACACTGAAGCTTTCTTT	CASRNRAQNTEAFF
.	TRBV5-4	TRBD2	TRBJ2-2	TGTGCCAGCAGCTTAGGGACTAGCGGCACCGGGGAGCTGTTTTTT	CASSLGTSGTGELFF
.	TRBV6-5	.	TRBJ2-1	TGTGCCAGCAGTCAAGGCTGGGGATTGGAGCAGTTCTTC	CASSQGWGLEQFF
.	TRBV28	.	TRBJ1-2	TGTGCCAGCAGTTTGGGGCGGGAAAATGGCTACACCTTC	CASSLGRENGYTF
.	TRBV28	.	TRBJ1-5	TGTGCCAGCAGTCCCCGCCGCCGCAATCAGCCCCAGCATTTT	CASSPRRRNQPQHF
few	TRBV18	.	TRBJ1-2	TGTGCCAGCTCACCACCGATGCTTGCGCAGGGTGGCTATGGCTACACCTTC	CASSPPMLAQGGYGYTF
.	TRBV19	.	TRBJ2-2	TGTGCCAGTAGTATAGAAGCAGGGAACACCGGGGAGCTGTTTTTT	CASSIEAGNTGELFF
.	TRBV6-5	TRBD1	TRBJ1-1	TGTGCCAGCAGATCGGACAGGGGCAGGGCCACTGAAGCTTTCTTT	CASRSDRGRATEAFF
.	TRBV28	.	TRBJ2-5	TGTGCCAGCAGTTTATCCTGGGAGACCCAGTACTTC	CASSLSWETQYF
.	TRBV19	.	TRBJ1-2	TGTGCCAGTAGTATCTACTCGTCTAACTATGGCTACACCTTC	CASSIYSSNYGYTF
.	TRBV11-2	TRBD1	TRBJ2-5	TGTGCCAGCAGCTTACAACGGACAGGTTATAACTCAGAGACCCAGTACTTC	CASSLQRTGYNSETQYF
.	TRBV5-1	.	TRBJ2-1	TGCGCCAGCAGCTTAGCGGGCGAATCCTACAATGAGCAGTTCTTC	CASSLAGESYNEQFF
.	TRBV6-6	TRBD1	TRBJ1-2	TGTGCCAGCAGTCCCCGAGGGACAGGGACTAACTATGGCTACACCTTC	CASSPRGTGTNYGYTF
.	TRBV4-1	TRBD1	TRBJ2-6	TGCGCCAGCAGCCAAGGAGTCAGGACAGGGTATGCTGGGGCCAACGTCCTGACTTTC	CASSQGVRTGYAGANVLTF
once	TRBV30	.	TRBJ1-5	TGTGCCCCGAGGGGGGGTAATCAGCCCCAGCATTTT	CAPRGGNQPQHF
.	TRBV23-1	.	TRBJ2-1	TGCGCCAGCAGTCAATCGCAGGGACACTCCTACAATGAGCAGTTCTTC	CASSQSQGHSYNEQFF
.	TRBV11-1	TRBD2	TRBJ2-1	TGTGCCAGCAGCTTAGCGCGGGGGGTTGGCAATGAGCAGTTCTTC	CASSLARGVGNEQFF
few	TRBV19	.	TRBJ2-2	TGTGCCAGTAGTACCCTACAGGCTACCGGGGAGCTGTTTTTT	CASSTLQATGELFF
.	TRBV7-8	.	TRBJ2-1	TGTGCCAGCAGCCCAACCAGGGGATGGGGCTCCTACAATGAGCAGTTCTTC	CASSPTRGWGSYNEQFF
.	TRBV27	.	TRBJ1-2	TGTGCCAGCAGTTTACGGGGGGCTAAGGGCTACACCTTC	CASSLRGAKGYTF
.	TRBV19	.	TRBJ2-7	TGTGCCAGTAGTATAGGACCTCTACGGGCTCCCTACGAGCAGTACTTC	CASSIGPLRAPYEQYF
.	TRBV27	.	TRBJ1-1	TGTGCCAGCAGCTTAACATGGGACACTGAAGCTTTCTTT	CASSLTWDTEAFF
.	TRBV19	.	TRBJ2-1	TGTGCCAGTAGTATCCCCGGCTTCGGCTCCTACAATGAGCAGTTCTTC	CASSIPGFGSYNEQFF
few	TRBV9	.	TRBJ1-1	TGTGCCAGCAGCGTCCATAGGGACACTGAAGCTTTCTTT	CASSVHRDTEAFF
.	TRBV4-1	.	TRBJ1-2	TGCGCCAGCAGCCAAAAAGGGTCGACATTCGGAAACTATGGCTACACCTTC	CASSQKGSTFGNYGYTF
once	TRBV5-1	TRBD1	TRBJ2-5	TGCGCCAGCAGCAAGGGACAGAACCAAGAGACCCAGTACTTC	CASSKGQNQETQYF
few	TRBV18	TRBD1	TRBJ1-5	TGTGCCAGCTCACACTCAGGGGGCCGGCCCAATCAGCCCCAGCATTTT	CASSHSGGRPNQPQHF
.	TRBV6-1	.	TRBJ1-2	TGTGCCAGCAGTGAACAGCAGGAGTCTTATGGCTACACCTTC	CASSEQQESYGYTF
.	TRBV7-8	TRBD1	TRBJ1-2	TGTGCCAGCAGCGAGGGGGCCTTCCTGGGGTATGGCTACACCTTC	CASSEGAFLGYGYTF
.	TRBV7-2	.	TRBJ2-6	TGTGCCAGCAGCTTAGGAGGCTCTGGGGCCAACGTCCTGACTTTC	CASSLGGSGANVLTF
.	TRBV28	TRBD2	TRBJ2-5	TGTGCCAGCAATACAAGGGGTAGCGGGAGACGACAAGAGACCCAGTACTTC	CASNTRGSGRRQETQYF
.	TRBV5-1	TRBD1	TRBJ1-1	TGCGCCAGCAGCTTGACAGGGGAAACTGAAGCTTTCTTT	CASSLTGETEAFF